The 21 T cell receptor beta chains below come from one sample, sequenced in a study of shared clonotypes between healthy human individuals. Naive CD8 cells were CD45RO-negative, positively selected for CCR7, excluding terminally differentiated effector memory CD45RA+ cells. Sequencing used immunoSEQ multiplex PCR; TCRdb keeps in-frame clones, though not all of them. In the table there are roughly 1,800,000 clones, about 95% of which are singletons. The sample was naive CD8+ T cells sorted from blood. All receptors come from a young man in good health.

This sequence joins TRBV10-3 and TRBJ2-7; D not resolved. V lost 5 bases, J lost 0 bases, and 5 bases lay in between. The CDR3 loop spans 12 amino acids. Germline CDR1 reads ENHRY; CDR2 reads SYGVKD. The CDR3 loop is CAISNDSYEQYF. DNA for the CDR3: TGTGCCATCAGTAACGACTCCTACGAGCAGTACTTC.

In its sample, this clone was seen once. The chain recombines TRBV11-2 with TRBJ2-5; TRBD2 matches at 14 bases. Germline trimming cut 5 bases from V and 0 bases from J; bases unmatched to any gene: 2. This CDR3 region has 16 residues. Germline CDR1 reads SGHAT; CDR2 reads FQNNGV. The CDR3 sequence: CASSMGLAGDQETQYF. The DNA for the CDR3 is TGTGCCAGCAGCATGGGACTAGCGGGGGACCAAGAGACCCAGTACTTC.

The V gene is TRBV9, the J gene TRBJ2-7, with D perhaps being TRBD1 or TRBD2 (5 bases each). This CDR3 contains 14 residues. Germline loops: CDR1 SGDLS, CDR2 YYNGEE. The germline V and J ends were trimmed by 3 bases and 5 bases, with 15 bases remaining between them. The CDR3 coding sequence is TGTGCCAGCAGCGAGGGACGCCCATGGGACGAGCAGTACTTC. Its translation: CASSEGRPWDEQYF.

This clone has more than one count but fewer than ten. The chain uses TRBV27 and TRBJ2-2; no reliable D call. This CDR3 comprises 14 residues. V gave up 2 bases and J gave up 1 base, with 5 bases separating them. Germline V gene data show CDR1 as MNHEY and CDR2 as SMNVEV (reference sequence). CDR3 sequence reads: CASSLEGNTGELFF. The CDR3, as DNA: TGTGCCAGCAGTTTAGAAGGGAACACCGGGGAGCTGTTTTTT.

Only one count was recorded for this clone. This chain joins TRBV5-6 and TRBJ2-7; 13 nucleotides line up with TRBD2. CDR1 is SGHDT, CDR2 YYEEEE, per germline. J lost 3 bases, V lost 2 bases, and 2 bases had no gene match. The CDR3 totals 15 residues. The CDR3 region has the DNA TGTGCCAGCAGCTTTGGGACTAGCGGGAACTACGAGCAGTACTTC. This gives the protein CASSFGTSGNYEQYF.

The sample holds one count of this clone. The chain combines TRBV28 with TRBJ2-2, with D possibly being TRBD1 or TRBD2 (5 bases each). Trimming took 10 bases from V and 2 from J, leaving 11 bases between them. CDR1 and CDR2 (germline): MDHEN, SYDVKM. This CDR3 is built from 13 residues. CDR3 sequence (DNA): TGTGCCACCGGGACGCCTAACACCGGGGAGCTGTTTTTT. Its translation is CATGTPNTGELFF. Full variable domain (rest looked up from reference TRBV28 and TRBJ2-2): DVKVTQSSRYLVKRTGEKVFLECVQDMDHENMFWYRQDPGLGLRLIYFSYDVKMKEKGDIPEGYSVSREKKERFSLILESASTNQTSMYLCATGTPNTGELFFGEGSRLTVL.

The chain combines TRBV7-9 with TRBJ1-5; no clear D gene. CDR1 and CDR2 (germline): SEHNR, FQNEAQ (reference sequence). V was shortened by 1 base and J by 13 bases, with 11 bases between the two germline ends. This CDR3 comprises 12 residues. CDR3 region: CASSLGTTRQHF. CDR3 nucleotide sequence: TGTGCCAGCAGCTTAGGGACTACTAGACAGCATTTT. The whole variable domain, remainder taken from reference TRBV7-9 and TRBJ1-5, is DTGVSQNPRHKITKRGQNVTFRCDPISEHNRLYWYRQTLGQGPEFLTYFQNEAQLEKSRLLSDRFSAERPKGSFSTLEIQRTEQGDSAMYLCASSLGTTRQHFGDGTRLSIL.

The chain uses TRBV5-4 and TRBJ1-2, with D perhaps matching TRBD1 (5 bases). V dropped 0 bases and J dropped 4 bases, with 16 bases sitting between them. In germline, CDR1 is SGHNT, CDR2 YYREEE (reference sequence). CDR3 length equals 16 residues. The CDR3 DNA reads as TGTGCCAGCAGCTTGGACGAGGCAGGGCGTACCTATGGCTACACCTTC. Its protein is CASSLDEAGRTYGYTF.

The chain couples TRBV28 to TRBJ2-7; tentatively, D is TRBD2 (6 bases). The V end lost 6 bases, the J end lost 6 bases, and 24 bases lay between the germline ends. Germline CDR1 MDHEN, CDR2 SYDVKM. The CDR3 consists of 16 residues. The CDR3 reads CASSHPRGRNRVEQYF. The CDR3 DNA follows: TGTGCCAGCAGCCACCCCCGGGGGAGAAATAGGGTCGAGCAGTACTTC.

The chain employs TRBV27 and TRBJ2-1, with TRBD2 identical over 8 bases. This CDR3 has 14 residues. Losses at the gene ends were 4 bases for V and 6 bases for J; bases not matched to a gene: 5. Per germline, CDR1 MNHEY and CDR2 SMNVEV (reference sequence). The CDR3 DNA follows: TGTGCCAGCAGTTCCGGGACTAGTTTCAATGAGCAGTTCTTC. It translates to CASSSGTSFNEQFF.

This chain joins TRBV13 and TRBJ2-7, with no clear D. Per the germline V gene, CDR1 is PRHDT and CDR2 is FYEKMQ (reference sequence). The length of the CDR3 is 14 residues. Between the trimmed V and J ends, which lost 9 bases and 2 bases, there was a span of 17 bases. The chain's CDR3 is CASGSGLIPYEQYF. The CDR3 bases are TGTGCCAGTGGATCCGGGCTCATACCCTACGAGCAGTACTTC. The variable domain in full, completed from reference TRBV13 and TRBJ2-7, reads AAGVIQSPRHLIKEKRETATLKCYPIPRHDTVYWYQQGPGQDPQFLISFYEKMQSDKGSIPDRFSAQQFSDYHSELNMSSLELGDSALYFCASGSGLIPYEQYFGPGTRLTVT.

On this clone itself: This CDR3 is also generated by other DNA sequences in the sample. V and J are TRBV2 and TRBJ2-7, with 12 bases fitting TRBD2. Trimming at V came to 8 bases and at J to 0 bases, leaving 8 bases not matched to a gene. This CDR3 comprises 16 residues. Germline V gene lookup returns CDR1 SNHLY and CDR2 FYNNEI. CDR3 residues: CASLAGGPKFSYEQYF. CDR3 coding DNA: TGTGCCAGCCTAGCGGGAGGGCCTAAATTCTCCTACGAGCAGTACTTC.

The chain recombines TRBV25-1 with TRBJ2-1; 7 bases are a match to TRBD2. After removal of 3 bases from V and 2 bases from J, the junction contained 13 bases not matched to a gene. Germline V gene sequence: CDR1 MGHDK, CDR2 SYGVNS. CDR3 length: 18 residues. The CDR3 sequence is CASSETGGSGIAYNEQFF. The CDR3 nucleotides read TGTGCCAGCAGTGAGACGGGGGGAAGCGGGATTGCCTACAATGAGCAGTTCTTC.

This clone was observed a single time. DNA of the CDR3: TGTGCCATCAGTGAAGGGATTGAAGAGACCCAGTACTTC. Its translation is CAISEGIEETQYF. This chain uses TRBV10-3 with TRBJ2-5, with D uncertain. Trimming removed 3 bases from V and 3 bases from J, with 8 bases in between. The CDR3 spans 13 residues. CDR1 and CDR2 (germline): ENHRY, SYGVKD.

This sequence joins TRBV13 and TRBJ1-4, with D perhaps TRBD1 (6 bases). The CDR3 loop spans 12 amino acids. Trimming cost V 3 bases and J 8 bases, with 7 bases left between them. CDR1 is PRHDT and CDR2 is FYEKMQ in the germline V gene (reference sequence). The CDR3 protein is CASSFGGEKLFF. CDR3 sequence (DNA): TGTGCCAGCAGCTTTGGGGGCGAAAAACTGTTTTTT.

The gene calls are TRBV7-2 and TRBJ2-3; D is ambiguous. This CDR3 is 14 amino acids long. Looked up from germline, CDR1 is SGHTA and CDR2 is FQGNSA. V shed 7 bases and J shed 2 bases, with 13 bases lying between them. CDR3 DNA sequence: TGTGCCAGCACCTCATCCTACCACACAGATACGCAGTATTTT. Protein: CASTSSYHTDTQYF.

This chain joins TRBV2 and TRBJ1-2; D not resolved. There are 13 residues in the CDR3. The V and J ends lost 2 bases and 8 bases respectively, with 12 bases between them. CDR1 is SNHLY and CDR2 is FYNNEI in the germline V gene. CDR3 sequence: CASSEPRERGYTF. In nucleotides, the CDR3 is TGTGCCAGCAGTGAACCGCGGGAGAGAGGCTACACCTTC.

The chain employs TRBV2 and TRBJ2-3; a weak D match, TRBD1 (5 bases). Germline V gene sequence: CDR1 SNHLY, CDR2 FYNNEI. The V and J ends lost 6 bases and 5 bases respectively, with 18 bases between them. This CDR3 is built from 15 residues. CDR3 protein: CASSELTVLGDTQYF. CDR3 coding DNA: TGTGCCAGCAGCGAATTGACAGTCCTCGGAGATACGCAGTATTTT.

The chain has TRBV2 and TRBJ2-3, with 9 bases that match TRBD2. CDR1 and CDR2 from the germline V gene are SNHLY and FYNNEI. J was trimmed by 0 bases and V by 11 bases; bases with no gene match: 18. This CDR3 has 18 residues. The CDR3 sequence: CAGEDSREGRISTDTQYF. CDR3 bases: TGTGCCGGGGAGGACTCGCGGGAGGGCAGAATTAGCACAGATACGCAGTATTTT.

The CDR3 is CASDSPRQNTGELFF. DNA for the CDR3: TGTGCCAGCGATAGCCCGCGGCAGAACACCGGGGAGCTGTTTTTT. The gene calls are TRBV14 and TRBJ2-2; D is unresolved. Per the germline V gene, CDR1 is SGHDN and CDR2 is FVKESK. This CDR3 spans 15 amino acids. Trimming shortened V by 8 bases and J by 1 base, and 14 bases separated the two germline ends.

The V call is TRBV11-2, the J call TRBJ2-1, with a weak D call TRBD2 (6 bases). This CDR3 comprises 18 residues. In germline, CDR1 is SGHAT, CDR2 FQNNGV. Trimming left V 2 bases short and J 8 bases short, with 25 bases between. CDR3 nucleotides: TGTGCCAGCAGCTTACCCACCGGTTGGACTACTGTAAGCCATGAGCAGTTCTTC. It codes for CASSLPTGWTTVSHEQFF.